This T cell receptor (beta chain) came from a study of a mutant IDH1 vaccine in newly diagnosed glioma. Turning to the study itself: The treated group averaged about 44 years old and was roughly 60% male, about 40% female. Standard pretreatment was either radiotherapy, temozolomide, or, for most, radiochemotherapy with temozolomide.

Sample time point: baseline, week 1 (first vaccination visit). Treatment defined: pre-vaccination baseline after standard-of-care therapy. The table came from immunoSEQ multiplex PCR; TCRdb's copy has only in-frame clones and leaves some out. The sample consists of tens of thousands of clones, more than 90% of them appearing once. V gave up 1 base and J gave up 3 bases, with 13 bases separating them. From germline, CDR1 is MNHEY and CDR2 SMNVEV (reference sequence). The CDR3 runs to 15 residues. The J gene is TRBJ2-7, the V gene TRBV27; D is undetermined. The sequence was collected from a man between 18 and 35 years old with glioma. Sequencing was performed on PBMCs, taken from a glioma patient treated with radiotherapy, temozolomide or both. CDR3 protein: CASSLFPSGLYEQYF. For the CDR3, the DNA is TGTGCCAGCAGTTTATTCCCGTCGGGCCTCTACGAGCAGTACTTC.